These 8 T cell receptor beta chains originate from one sample sequenced in a study of CD8+CD57+ T cells in acquired aplastic anemia. Sequencing involved patients with CD8+CD57+ cell expansion previously shown by flow cytometry. TCR beta VDJ and CDR3 profiles were obtained from a genomic DNA template. TCRdb called the reads again in MiXCR, with one record for every CDR3 protein. The sample shows about 190,000 distinct CDR3 sequences, approximately 50% of them seen only once. Sequenced material: sorted CD4+, CD8+, or CD8+CD57+ T cells (not recorded which) from PBMCs. The source of these receptors is a human donor with aplastic anemia.

The chain carries TRBV6-4 and TRBJ2-3, with D perhaps being TRBD1 or TRBD2 (5 bases each). This CDR3 region has 13 residues. V was cut by 5 bases and J by 5 bases, with 11 bases left in between. From germline, CDR1 is MRHNA and CDR2 SNTAGT. Here the CDR3 DNA reads TGTGCCAGCAGTCAGACGGGGCGAGATACGCAGTATTTT. Residues: CASSQTGRDTQYF.

This clonotype was found once. This chain joins TRBV10-3 and TRBJ1-1; weak D call: TRBD1 (6 bases). V lost 6 bases and J lost 1, with 12 bases in between. In germline, CDR1 is ENHRY, CDR2 SYGVKD. The CDR3 extends over 14 amino acids. CDR3 in amino acids: CAISAGTSNTEAFF. Here the CDR3 DNA reads TGTGCCATCAGCGCCGGGACATCGAACACTGAAGCTTTCTTT.

The V and J genes are TRBV10-3 and TRBJ1-5; 7 bases fit TRBD1. The germline gives CDR1 ENHRY, CDR2 SYGVKD. The length of the CDR3 is 13 residues. J was trimmed by 0 bases and V by 10 bases; bases with no gene match: 3. DNA of the CDR3: TGTGCCACCACAGGGGCTAGCAATCAGCCCCAGCATTTT. Amino acids: CATTGASNQPQHF.

This rearrangement joins TRBV20-1 to TRBJ2-7; D is ambiguous. Germline-derived CDR1 and CDR2 are DFQATT and SNEGSKA (reference sequence). The V end lost 5 bases, the J end lost 2 bases, and 16 bases lay between the germline ends. The length of the CDR3 is 14 residues. The CDR3 nucleotides are TGCAGTGCTGGATCACATGGAATCACCTACGAGCAGTACTTC. Protein sequence: CSAGSHGITYEQYF.

This clonotype was seen only a few times. The V and J genes are TRBV3-1 and TRBJ2-2, with a weak D call TRBD1 (6 bases). Germline V CDR1 and CDR2: LGHDT, YNNKEL (reference sequence). Trimming cost V 5 bases and J 6 bases, with 16 bases left between them. CDR3 length: 15 residues. CDR3 nucleotides: TGTGCCAGCAGCTCCGTGACAGGCACGTCCGGGGAGCTGTTTTTT. This encodes CASSSVTGTSGELFF.

Concerning this clonotype: This CDR3 is missing its conserved last phenylalanine or tryptophan, likely due to a read error. It is unclear where the CDR3 begins or ends on the DNA, so no DNA is shown, and the CDR3 is as TCRdb lists it. J is TRBJ1-3 and V is TRBV5-1; TRBD1 reflects the table's D call only, with no check against the DNA. The CDR3 numbers 10 amino acids, ends counted. Germline V gene sequence: CDR1 SGHRS, CDR2 YFSETQ. CDR3 region: CASSLGTGST.

This chain joins TRBV10-3 and TRBJ2-1; 7 bases match TRBD1. Germline CDR1 reads ENHRY; CDR2 reads SYGVKD. The J segment lost 7 bases and the V segment lost 6 bases, leaving 6 bases of the junction unmatched. CDR3 length: 13 residues. CDR3 coding DNA: TGTGCCATCAGCATGGGACAGTTAAATGAGCAGTTCTTC. The encoded protein is CAISMGQLNEQFF.

The V gene is TRBV13, the J gene TRBJ1-3; TRBD1 aligns across 7 bases. V lost 0 bases, J lost 4 bases, and 0 bases stayed unmatched. Germline loops: CDR1 PRHDT, CDR2 FYEKMQ (reference sequence). This CDR3 contains 14 residues. CDR3 loop: CASSLGQGGNTIYF. CDR3 in DNA: TGTGCCAGCAGCTTAGGACAGGGGGGAAACACCATATATTTT.